These 26 T cell receptor beta chains were sequenced from one sample in a study of sequential checkpoint blockade in melanoma. Treatment reported: randomized to nivolumab then ipilimumab (arm A) or the reverse (arm B). The data were produced by immunoSEQ multiplex PCR, yet TCRdb's version contains in-frame clones alone and is incomplete. Counted here are approximately 13,000 clones, approximately 76% occurring once; the ten biggest clones make up 50%. Sequencing used CD8+ T cells sorted from blood (inferred from file names), obtained from a patient given nivolumab and ipilimumab in sequence. These receptor sequences come from a human patient with melanoma. Some clones in this sample may be carry-over from other donors' samples.

This clone is a singleton in its sample. The V gene is TRBV12-5, the J gene TRBJ2-7, with D possibly matching TRBD1 (5 bases). V dropped 1 base and J dropped 5 bases, with 9 bases sitting between them. The CDR3 covers 13 residues. Per germline, CDR1 LGHNT and CDR2 FRNRAP. This CDR3 reads CASGLAGFNEQYF. The DNA for the CDR3 is TGTGCTAGTGGTTTGGCAGGGTTCAACGAGCAGTACTTC.

The genes are TRBV19 and TRBJ1-2, with no clear D. Trimming cost V 6 bases and J 4 bases, with 9 bases left between them. The CDR3 contains 12 residues. The V gene's germline CDR1 is LNHDA and CDR2 SQIVND (reference sequence). In DNA form, the CDR3 reads TGTGCCAGTAGGGTCAGAATCTATGGCTACACCTTC. The encoded protein is CASRVRIYGYTF.

The CDR3 here is CASSVGGEGYGYTF. The DNA for the CDR3 is TGTGCCAGCAGCGTAGGGGGGGAAGGCTATGGCTACACCTTC. This rearrangement joins TRBV9 to TRBJ1-2; TRBD1 is a possible D gene (5 bases). The CDR3 has 14 residues. The V end was cut by 0 bases, the J end by 4 bases, with 10 bases between. Germline V lookup: CDR1 SGDLS, CDR2 YYNGEE.

The chain is built from TRBV19 and TRBJ1-5; TRBD1 is a possible D gene (6 bases). V was shortened by 3 bases and J by 6 bases, with 24 bases between the two germline ends. Germline V lookup: CDR1 LNHDA, CDR2 SQIVND (reference sequence). There are 18 residues in the CDR3. CDR3 region: CASSIRRVGGSLGQPQHF. CDR3 nucleotides: TGTGCCAGTAGTATCAGACGCGTAGGGGGAAGCTTAGGTCAGCCCCAGCATTTT.

The V call is TRBV19, the J call TRBJ2-5; 8 bases fit TRBD2. CDR3 length equals 14 residues. The V and J ends lost 7 bases and 4 bases, in that order; junction bases with no gene match: 8. Germline loops: CDR1 LNHDA, CDR2 SQIVND (reference sequence). Here the CDR3 reads CASKISGVGETQYF. In DNA, the CDR3 is TGTGCCAGTAAAATTAGCGGGGTCGGAGAGACCCAGTACTTC.

V is TRBV27 and J is TRBJ2-1, with 9 bases matching TRBD1. J gave up 6 bases and V 4 bases, and 4 bases lay outside the gene matches. Germline V lookup: CDR1 MNHEY, CDR2 SMNVEV (reference sequence). The CDR3 covers 14 residues. The CDR3 reads CASSYGTGINEQFF. The CDR3 DNA is TGTGCCAGCAGTTATGGGACAGGGATCAATGAGCAGTTCTTC.

The CDR3 protein is CASSSHREREKGYTF. The CDR3 DNA follows: TGTGCCAGCAGTTCCCACAGGGAGAGAGAAAAGGGCTACACCTTC. The chain links TRBV28 to TRBJ1-2; TRBD1 might be the D (6 bases). Germline V gives CDR1 MDHEN, CDR2 SYDVKM. Trimming removed 4 bases from V and 8 bases from J, with 20 bases in between. The CDR3 contains 15 residues.

For this clone: The same CDR3 also results from other DNA sequences found in this sample. The chain has TRBV7-2 and TRBJ1-5, with D unresolved. The V end was cut by 9 bases, the J end by 4 bases, with 13 bases between. This CDR3 comprises 13 residues. The germline V gene encodes CDR1 SGHTA and CDR2 FQGNSA. The CDR3, as DNA: TGTGCCAGTAGCCCACGGGGTAATCAGCCCCAGCATTTT. It specifies CASSPRGNQPQHF.

V and J are TRBV7-4 and TRBJ1-1, with a possible D match to TRBD1 (5 bases). With 5 bases removed from V and 5 bases from J, the gap between germline ends came to 18 bases. The CDR3 covers 15 residues. Germline assignment: CDR1 SGHVT and CDR2 SQSDAQ. The CDR3 here is CASSPSLGGGTEAFF. CDR3 in DNA: TGTGCCAGCAGCCCGTCTCTTGGGGGGGGAACTGAAGCTTTCTTT.

This rearrangement joins TRBV19 to TRBJ1-1; 11 positions match TRBD1. With V trimmed by 1 base and J by 3 bases, 7 bases remained unmatched. This CDR3 is 17 amino acids long. Germline-derived CDR1 and CDR2 are LNHDA and SQIVND (reference sequence). CDR3 amino acids: CASSIVGQGAGYTEAFF. CDR3 nucleotide sequence: TGTGCCAGTAGTATAGTAGGACAGGGGGCGGGATACACTGAAGCTTTCTTT. Complete variable domain (other parts from reference TRBV19 and TRBJ1-1): DGGITQSPKYLFRKEGQNVTLSCEQNLNHDAMYWYRQDPGQGLRLIYYSQIVNDFQKGDIAEGYSVSREKKESFPLTVTSAQKNPTAFYLCASSIVGQGAGYTEAFFGQGTRLTVV.

CDR3 residues: CASNSGSREQYF. In DNA, the CDR3 is TGTGCCAGCAACTCAGGGTCAAGGGAGCAGTACTTC. The chain links TRBV27 to TRBJ2-7, with D maybe TRBD1 (5 bases). This CDR3 has 12 residues. The germline V gene encodes CDR1 MNHEY and CDR2 SMNVEV (reference sequence). V dropped 7 bases and J dropped 7 bases, with 14 bases sitting between them.

The chain joins TRBV15 to TRBJ2-1, with D perhaps matching TRBD2 (5 bases). Germline V gene data show CDR1 as LNHNV and CDR2 as YYDKDF (reference sequence). The CDR3 sequence is 15 residues long. Trimming removed 0 bases at V and 4 bases at J, with 10 bases between. CDR3 protein: CATSRDRSGYNEQFF. For the CDR3, the DNA is TGTGCCACCAGCAGAGATCGGTCGGGATACAATGAGCAGTTCTTC.

The rearrangement uses TRBV6-1 and TRBJ1-2, with D possibly matching TRBD1 (5 bases). The germline gives CDR1 MNHNS, CDR2 SASEGT. V was trimmed by 6 bases and J by 5 bases, leaving 7 bases between them. This CDR3 has 11 residues. For the CDR3, the DNA is TGTGCCAGCAGAAAGGGGTATGGCTACACCTTC. Translated, it gives CASRKGYGYTF.

The table lists this clone with a few counts. This chain joins TRBV7-9 and TRBJ2-7; tentatively, D is TRBD2 (7 bases). CDR3 length: 18 residues. V was pared by 1 base and J by 0 bases, with 19 bases between. Germline CDR1 is SEHNR and CDR2 is FQNEAQ (reference sequence). In DNA, the CDR3 is TGTGCCAGCAGCTTAGAGGGGGAGGGTTGGGGACCCTCCTACGAGCAGTACTTC. Its translation: CASSLEGEGWGPSYEQYF.

The chain carries TRBV19 and TRBJ2-7, with TRBD1 matching 7 bases. Germline V lookup: CDR1 LNHDA, CDR2 SQIVND (reference sequence). This CDR3 has 14 residues. The J segment lost 2 bases and the V segment lost 5 bases, leaving 6 bases of the junction unmatched. CDR3: CASSVAGTAYEQYF. DNA of the CDR3: TGTGCCAGTAGTGTGGCCGGGACAGCCTACGAGCAGTACTTC.

This chain connects TRBV7-9 to TRBJ1-1, with 8 bases aligning to TRBD1. V dropped 4 bases and J dropped 7; count of bases not matched to a gene: 11. The CDR3 sequence is 15 residues long. Per the germline V gene, CDR1 is SEHNR and CDR2 is FQNEAQ (reference sequence). The CDR3, as DNA: TGTGCCAGCAGCTACCCCGGGACAGGATCAGTTGAAGCTTTCTTT. This sequence encodes CASSYPGTGSVEAFF.

The rearrangement uses TRBV7-6 and TRBJ2-5; the match to TRBD1 covers 10 bases. Germline V CDR1 and CDR2: SGHVS, FNYEAQ. V trimming: 5 bases; J trimming: 3 bases; junction bases outside the gene matches: 9. The CDR3 extends over 16 amino acids. The CDR3 DNA is TGTGCCAGCAGCCGCGAAACCGGGACAGGGGAAGAGACCCAGTACTTC. It translates to CASSRETGTGEETQYF. Combining the CDR3 with reference TRBV7-6 and TRBJ2-5 gives the whole variable domain GAGVSQSPRYKVTKRGQDVALRCDPISGHVSLYWYRQALGQGPEFLTYFNYEAQQDKSGLPNDRFSAERPEGSISTLTIQRTEQRDSAMYRCASSRETGTGEETQYFGPGTRLLVL.

The J gene is TRBJ2-7, the V gene TRBV6-5; D perhaps matches TRBD1 (6 bases). Deletions cut 11 bases from V and 2 bases from J, with 13 bases between. From germline, CDR1 is MNHEY and CDR2 SVGAGI. This CDR3 has 12 residues. This CDR3 reads CAAGAGPYEQYF. The CDR3 bases are TGTGCCGCAGGGGCCGGACCCTACGAGCAGTACTTC.

The chain combines TRBV4-1 with TRBJ2-2, with 9 bases identical to TRBD2. There are 16 residues in the CDR3. The ends lost 4 bases at V and 8 bases at J; junction bases unmatched: 11. The germline V gene encodes CDR1 MGHRA and CDR2 YSYEKL. The CDR3 loop reads CASSPRVAGAPGELFF. The DNA for the CDR3 is TGCGCCAGCAGCCCGCGGGTAGCGGGGGCCCCGGGGGAGCTGTTTTTT.

The rearrangement uses TRBV27 and TRBJ2-1; 11 bases are a match to TRBD2. The trim removed 4 bases at V and 6 bases at J, leaving 11 bases unmatched. The germline CDR1 and CDR2 sequences are MNHEY and SMNVEV (reference sequence). CDR3 length equals 17 residues. CDR3 DNA: TGTGCCAGCAGTTGGGTTAGCGGGGGGGACTCAATCAATGAGCAGTTCTTC. Protein sequence: CASSWVSGGDSINEQFF.

In its sample, this clone was seen once. V gene TRBV27 combines with J gene TRBJ1-1; D gene ambiguous. CDR1 and CDR2 from the germline V gene are MNHEY and SMNVEV (reference sequence). Deletions cut 6 bases from V and 5 bases from J, with 16 bases between. The CDR3 sequence is 14 residues long. The CDR3 DNA reads TGTGCCAGCAGGACGACCGCGGGTTTTACTGAAGCTTTCTTT. Translation: CASRTTAGFTEAFF.

The chain uses TRBV7-9 and TRBJ2-1, with a possible D match to TRBD2 (6 bases). The V gene lost 1 base and the J gene lost 9 bases, with 13 bases spanning the gap. The CDR3 has 14 residues. The germline V gene has CDR1 SEHNR and CDR2 FQNEAQ (reference sequence). The CDR3 DNA is TGTGCCAGCAGCTTAGGGCGGGGTAAGGCTGAGCAGTTCTTC. It encodes CASSLGRGKAEQFF. The variable domain in full, with the rest retrieved from reference TRBV7-9 and TRBJ2-1, is DTGVSQNPRHKITKRGQNVTFRCDPISEHNRLYWYRQTLGQGPEFLTYFQNEAQLEKSRLLSDRFSAERPKGSFSTLEIQRTEQGDSAMYLCASSLGRGKAEQFFGPGTRLTVL.

The count of this clone is one. The genes are TRBV4-1 and TRBJ1-5; D is possibly TRBD1 (5 bases). This CDR3 comprises 15 residues. V was cut by 10 bases and J by 4 bases, with 20 bases left in between. Germline lookup yields CDR1 MGHRA and CDR2 YSYEKL. CDR3 in DNA: TGCGCCACCGGACGTGGGCCCGGGGGGAATCAGCCCCAGCATTTT. It is translated as CATGRGPGGNQPQHF.

This clone was found once. The V gene is TRBV30, the J gene TRBJ1-2; 9 nucleotides align to TRBD1. The germline gives CDR1 GTSNPN, CDR2 SVGIG (reference sequence). V lost 2 bases, J lost 9 bases, and 10 bases stayed unmatched. The CDR3 is made up of 14 amino acids. The CDR3 sequence: CAWSRDRVLVSYTF. The CDR3 bases are TGTGCCTGGAGTAGGGACAGGGTCTTAGTGAGCTACACCTTC.

The gene calls are TRBV6-5 and TRBJ2-1; D is unclear. CDR3 length equals 12 residues. V lost 6 bases and J lost 8, with 11 bases in between. The germline gives CDR1 MNHEY, CDR2 SVGAGI. The CDR3 loop reads CASSSTSDEQFF. The CDR3 nucleotides read TGTGCCAGCAGCTCTACGAGCGATGAGCAGTTCTTC.

This chain joins TRBV4-2 and TRBJ1-1; D not certain. V lost 0 bases and J 1 base, leaving 12 bases between the germline ends. The CDR3 contains 16 residues. Germline assignment: CDR1 LGHNA and CDR2 YNFKEQ. The CDR3 coding sequence is TGTGCCAGCAGCCAAGAAGGTGGCCGGAGGAACACTGAAGCTTTCTTT. This codes for CASSQEGGRRNTEAFF.